The clone carrying this T cell receptor (beta chain) was picked up a small number of times. Its antigen is still unknown. The data originate from a study of cytomegalovirus exposure and HLA in healthy donors. Study as a whole: An analysis done earlier identified roughly 120 million unique TCR beta sequences from about 179 million T cells.

General study points: The study had only CMV serostatus as immune exposure information. A further, later analysis showed that HLA-associated TCR beta chains (compared with equally common others) were more clonally expanded.

This cohort consisted of healthy bone marrow donors. Primers: 60 Vbeta forward and 13 Jbeta reverse. TCRdb's table, derived via immunoSEQ multiplex PCR, lists solely in-frame clones and lacks some. The sample has 110,000 or so clones, 77% seen once. This CDR3 is built from 14 residues. CDR1 is SGHAT and CDR2 is FQDESV in the germline V gene (reference sequence). The V end lost 2 bases, the J end lost 7 bases, and 11 bases lay between the germline ends. This rearrangement joins TRBV11-1 to TRBJ2-2; D may be TRBD1 (6 bases). This TCR was recovered from a young man in good health and CMV-seropositive. Sequenced material: PBMCs. CDR3 residues: CASSLLQGLGELFF. The DNA for the CDR3 is TGTGCCAGCAGCTTACTACAGGGCCTCGGGGAGCTGTTTTTT.